The following is a TCR beta chain sequence with its context. The data are from a study of blood T cell repertoires in COVID-19. Study-level background: T cells, B-cell-depleted T cells, or PBMCs supplied cDNA or gDNA.

TCRdb's copy holds only in-frame clones and misses some; the assay was immunoSEQ multiplex PCR. The sample records 200,000 to 300,000 clones, about 82% being singletons. The CDR3 covers 15 residues. J gave up 4 bases and V 6 bases, and 6 bases lay outside the gene matches. Germline V lookup: CDR1 ENHRY, CDR2 SYGVKD. This sequence joins TRBV10-3 and TRBJ2-5, with 12 bases lining up with TRBD2. Sequencing was carried out using peripheral blood. The sequence was obtained from a man in his forties or fifties with COVID-19, enrolled during active disease. The CDR3: CAIRPSGGVGETQYF. The DNA for the CDR3 is TGTGCCATCAGGCCTAGCGGGGGGGTTGGAGAGACCCAGTACTTC.